This paragraph reports one TCR beta chain. Original data processing: The assay estimated nucleated cells by amplifying reference gene primers. The method was immunoSEQ multiplex PCR; TCRdb's version includes in-frame clones alone and lacks a portion of them. V and J calls and clone size follow that table, whereas D and trimming were derived from the DNA. The table has almost 200,000 clones, about 85% seen once; the top ten hold 0.85% to 0.95%. V lost 10 bases, J lost 1 base, and 11 bases lay in between. The CDR3 consists of 13 residues. Germline CDR1 is LNHDA and CDR2 is SQIVND (reference sequence). These data belong to a study of blood T cell repertoires in COVID-19. Study in general: Specimens from acute and convalescent COVID-19 originated in the United States, Italy and Spain. T cells, B-cell-depleted T cells, or PBMCs supplied cDNA or gDNA.

The origin of this receptor is a man aged 60-69 years with COVID-19, enrolled during active disease. The chain uses TRBV19 and TRBJ1-5; D is perhaps TRBD1 (5 bases). Sample: peripheral blood. For the CDR3, the DNA is TGTGCCATTTCGGACAACAGCAATCAGCCCCAGCATTTT. Translated: CAISDNSNQPQHF.